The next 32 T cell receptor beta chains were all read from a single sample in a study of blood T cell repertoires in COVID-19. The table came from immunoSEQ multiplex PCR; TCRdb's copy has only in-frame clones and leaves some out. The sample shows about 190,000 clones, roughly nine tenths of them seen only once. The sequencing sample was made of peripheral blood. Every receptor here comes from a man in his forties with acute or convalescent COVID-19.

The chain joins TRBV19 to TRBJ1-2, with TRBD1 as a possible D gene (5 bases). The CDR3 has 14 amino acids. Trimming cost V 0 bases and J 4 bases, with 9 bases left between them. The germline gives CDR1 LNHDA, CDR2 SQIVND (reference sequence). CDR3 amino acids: CASSIEVQGYGYTF. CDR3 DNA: TGTGCCAGTAGTATAGAAGTGCAGGGCTATGGCTACACCTTC.

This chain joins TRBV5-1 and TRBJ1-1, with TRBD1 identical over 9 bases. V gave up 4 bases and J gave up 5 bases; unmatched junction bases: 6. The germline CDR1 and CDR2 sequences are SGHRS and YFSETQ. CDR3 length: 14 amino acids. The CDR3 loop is CASSLRTGDTEAFF. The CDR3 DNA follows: TGCGCCAGCAGCCTTCGGACAGGGGATACTGAAGCTTTCTTT.

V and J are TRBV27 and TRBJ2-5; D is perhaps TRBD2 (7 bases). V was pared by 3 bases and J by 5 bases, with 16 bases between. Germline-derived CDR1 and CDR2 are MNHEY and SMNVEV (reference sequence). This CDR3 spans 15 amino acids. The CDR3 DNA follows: TGTGCCAGCAGTTTGGTGGGGGGGGCCGATGAGACCCAGTACTTC. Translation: CASSLVGGADETQYF.

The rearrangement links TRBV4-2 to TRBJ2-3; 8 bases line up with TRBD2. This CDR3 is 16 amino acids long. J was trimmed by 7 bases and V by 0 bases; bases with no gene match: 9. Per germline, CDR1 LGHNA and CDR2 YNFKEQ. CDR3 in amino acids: CASSQDWRGDSNTQYF. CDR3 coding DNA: TGTGCCAGCAGCCAAGATTGGCGGGGGGACTCAAATACGCAGTATTTT.

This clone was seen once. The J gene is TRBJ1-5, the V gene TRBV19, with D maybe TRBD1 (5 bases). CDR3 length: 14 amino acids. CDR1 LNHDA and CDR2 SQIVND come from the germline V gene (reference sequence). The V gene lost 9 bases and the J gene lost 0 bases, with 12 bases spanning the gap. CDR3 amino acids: CARARGVSNQPQHF. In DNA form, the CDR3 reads TGTGCCAGGGCTCGGGGGGTTAGCAATCAGCCCCAGCATTTT.

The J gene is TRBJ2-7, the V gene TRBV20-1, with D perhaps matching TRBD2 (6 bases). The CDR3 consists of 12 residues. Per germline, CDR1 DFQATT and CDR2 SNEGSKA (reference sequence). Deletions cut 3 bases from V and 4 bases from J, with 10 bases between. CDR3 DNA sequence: TGCAGTGCTAGTGGGACTCAATACGAGCAGTACTTC. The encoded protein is CSASGTQYEQYF.

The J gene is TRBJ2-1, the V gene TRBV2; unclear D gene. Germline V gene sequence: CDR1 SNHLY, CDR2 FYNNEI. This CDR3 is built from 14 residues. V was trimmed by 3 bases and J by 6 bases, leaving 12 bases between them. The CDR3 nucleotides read TGTGCCAGCAGTGATAACCGACTTGGCAATGAGCAGTTCTTC. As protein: CASSDNRLGNEQFF.

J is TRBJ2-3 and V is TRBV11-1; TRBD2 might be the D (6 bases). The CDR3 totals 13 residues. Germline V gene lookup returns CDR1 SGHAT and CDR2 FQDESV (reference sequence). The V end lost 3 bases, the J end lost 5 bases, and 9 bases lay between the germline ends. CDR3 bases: TGTGCCAGCAGCTTGGGGGAGGTAGATACGCAGTATTTT. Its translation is CASSLGEVDTQYF.

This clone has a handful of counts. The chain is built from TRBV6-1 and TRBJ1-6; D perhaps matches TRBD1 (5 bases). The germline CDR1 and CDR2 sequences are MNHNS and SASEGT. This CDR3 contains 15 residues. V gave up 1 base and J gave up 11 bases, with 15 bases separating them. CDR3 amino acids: CASSEGWGRRTPLHF. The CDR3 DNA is TGTGCCAGCAGTGAAGGGTGGGGCCGCCGAACACCCCTCCACTTT.

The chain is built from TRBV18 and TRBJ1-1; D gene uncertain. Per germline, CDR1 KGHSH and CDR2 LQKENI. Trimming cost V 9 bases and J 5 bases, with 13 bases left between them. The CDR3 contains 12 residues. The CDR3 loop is CASRAPRTEAFF. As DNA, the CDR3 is TGTGCCAGTAGAGCGCCGCGGACTGAAGCTTTCTTT. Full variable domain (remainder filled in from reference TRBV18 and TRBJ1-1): NAGVMQNPRHLVRRRGQEARLRCSPMKGHSHVYWYRQLPEEGLKFMVYLQKENIIDESGMPKERFSAEFPKEGPSILRIQQVVRGDSAAYFCASRAPRTEAFFGQGTRLTVV.

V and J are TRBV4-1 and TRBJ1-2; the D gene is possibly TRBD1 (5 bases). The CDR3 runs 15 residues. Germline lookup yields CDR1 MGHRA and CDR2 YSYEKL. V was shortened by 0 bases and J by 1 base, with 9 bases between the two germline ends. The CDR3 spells CASSQEGLINYGYTF. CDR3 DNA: TGCGCCAGCAGCCAAGAGGGACTGATTAACTATGGCTACACCTTC.

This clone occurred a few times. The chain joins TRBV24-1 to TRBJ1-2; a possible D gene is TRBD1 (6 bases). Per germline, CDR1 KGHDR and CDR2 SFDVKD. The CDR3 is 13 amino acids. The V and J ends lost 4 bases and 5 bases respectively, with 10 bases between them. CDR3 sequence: CATSEYTGYGYTF. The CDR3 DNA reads TGTGCCACCAGTGAATATACAGGGTATGGCTACACCTTC.

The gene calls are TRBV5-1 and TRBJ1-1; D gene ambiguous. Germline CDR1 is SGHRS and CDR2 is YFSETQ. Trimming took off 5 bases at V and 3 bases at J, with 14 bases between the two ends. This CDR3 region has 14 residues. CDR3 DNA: TGCGCCAGCAGGATATTTAGTTCGGACACTGAAGCTTTCTTT. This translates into CASRIFSSDTEAFF.

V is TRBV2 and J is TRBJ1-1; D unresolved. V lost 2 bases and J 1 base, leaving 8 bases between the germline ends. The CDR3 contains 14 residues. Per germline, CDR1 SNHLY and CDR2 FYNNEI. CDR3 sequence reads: CASSEWAANTEAFF. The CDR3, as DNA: TGTGCCAGCAGTGAATGGGCAGCGAACACTGAAGCTTTCTTT.

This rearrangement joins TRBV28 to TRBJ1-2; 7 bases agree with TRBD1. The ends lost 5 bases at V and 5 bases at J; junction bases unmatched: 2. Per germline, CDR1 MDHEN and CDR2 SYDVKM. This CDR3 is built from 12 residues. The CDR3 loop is CASSPGQYGYTF. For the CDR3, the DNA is TGTGCCAGCAGTCCGGGACAGTATGGCTACACCTTC.

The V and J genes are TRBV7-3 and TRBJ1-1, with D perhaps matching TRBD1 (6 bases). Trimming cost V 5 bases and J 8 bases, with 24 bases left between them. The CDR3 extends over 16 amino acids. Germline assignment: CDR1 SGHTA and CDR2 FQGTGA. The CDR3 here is CASSTRGGDRPLEAFF. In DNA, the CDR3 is TGTGCCAGCAGCACCCGCGGGGGTGACAGGCCGCTCGAAGCTTTCTTT.

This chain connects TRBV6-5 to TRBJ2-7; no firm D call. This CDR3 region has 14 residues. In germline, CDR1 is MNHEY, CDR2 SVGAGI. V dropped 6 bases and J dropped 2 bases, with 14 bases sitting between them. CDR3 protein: CASRSGWSPYEQYF. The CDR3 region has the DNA TGTGCCAGCAGGTCAGGATGGTCCCCCTACGAGCAGTACTTC.

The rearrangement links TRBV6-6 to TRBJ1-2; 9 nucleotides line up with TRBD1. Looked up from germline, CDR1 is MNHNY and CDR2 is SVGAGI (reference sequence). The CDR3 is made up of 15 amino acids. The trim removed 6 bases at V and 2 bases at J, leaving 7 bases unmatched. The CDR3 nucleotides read TGTGCCAGCAGGGGGACAGGGACTTCAAACTATGGCTACACCTTC. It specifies CASRGTGTSNYGYTF.

CDR3: CAWSDTGAEQYF. The CDR3 bases are TGTGCCTGGAGTGATACAGGGGCCGAGCAGTACTTC. The chain recombines TRBV30 with TRBJ2-7; TRBD1 aligns across 7 bases. The V gene end was trimmed by 1 base and the J gene end by 6 bases; junction bases not matched to a gene: 3. In germline, CDR1 is GTSNPN, CDR2 SVGIG (reference sequence). There are 12 residues in the CDR3.

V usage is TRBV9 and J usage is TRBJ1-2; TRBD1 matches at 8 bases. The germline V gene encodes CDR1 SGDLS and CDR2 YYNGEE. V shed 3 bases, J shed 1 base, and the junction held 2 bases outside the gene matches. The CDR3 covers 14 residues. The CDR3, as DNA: TGTGCCAGCAGCGGGACAGGGTTTAACTATGGCTACACCTTC. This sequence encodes CASSGTGFNYGYTF.

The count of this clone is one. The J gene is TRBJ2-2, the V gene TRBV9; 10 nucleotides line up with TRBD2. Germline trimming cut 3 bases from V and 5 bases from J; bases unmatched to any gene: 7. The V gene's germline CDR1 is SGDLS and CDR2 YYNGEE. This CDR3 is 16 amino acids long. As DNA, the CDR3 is TGTGCCAGCAGCGGACAGCGGGGGGGCCAGACCGGGGAGCTGTTTTTT. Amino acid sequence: CASSGQRGGQTGELFF.

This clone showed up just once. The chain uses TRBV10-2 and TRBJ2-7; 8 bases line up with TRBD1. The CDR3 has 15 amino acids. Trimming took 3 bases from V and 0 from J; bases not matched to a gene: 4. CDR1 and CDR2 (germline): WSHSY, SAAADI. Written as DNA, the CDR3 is TGCGCCAGCAGTGAACAGGGGGGAATCTCCTACGAGCAGTACTTC. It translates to CASSEQGGISYEQYF.

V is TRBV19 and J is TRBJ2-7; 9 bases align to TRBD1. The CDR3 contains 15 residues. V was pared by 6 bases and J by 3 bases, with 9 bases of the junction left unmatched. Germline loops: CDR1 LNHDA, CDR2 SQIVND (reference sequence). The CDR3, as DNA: TGTGCCAGTAGCAGCCCGGGACAGGGTTTCTACGAGCAGTACTTC. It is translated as CASSSPGQGFYEQYF.

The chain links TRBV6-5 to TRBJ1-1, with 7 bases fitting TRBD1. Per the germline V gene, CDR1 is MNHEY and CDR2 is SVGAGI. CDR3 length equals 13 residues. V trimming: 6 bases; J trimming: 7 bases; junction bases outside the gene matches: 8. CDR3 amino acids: CASRNDRVGEAFF. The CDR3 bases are TGTGCCAGCAGGAATGACAGGGTGGGTGAAGCTTTCTTT.

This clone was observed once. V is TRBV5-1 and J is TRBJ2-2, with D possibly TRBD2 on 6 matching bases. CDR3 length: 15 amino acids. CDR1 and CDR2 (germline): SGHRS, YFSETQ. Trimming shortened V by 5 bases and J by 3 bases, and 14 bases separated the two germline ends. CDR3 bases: TGCGCCAGCAGAACGGGGGTATCCGACACCGGGGAGCTGTTTTTT. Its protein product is CASRTGVSDTGELFF.

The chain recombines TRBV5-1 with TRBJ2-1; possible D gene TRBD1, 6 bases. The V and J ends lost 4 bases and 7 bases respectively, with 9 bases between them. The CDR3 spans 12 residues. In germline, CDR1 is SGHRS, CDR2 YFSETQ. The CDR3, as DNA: TGCGCCAGCAGCATCAGGGGTAATGAGCAGTTCTTC. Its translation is CASSIRGNEQFF. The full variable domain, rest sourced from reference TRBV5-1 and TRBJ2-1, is KAGVTQTPRYLIKTRGQQVTLSCSPISGHRSVSWYQQTPGQGLQFLFEYFSETQRNKGNFPGRFSGRQFSNSRSEMNVSTLELGDSALYLCASSIRGNEQFFGPGTRLTVL.

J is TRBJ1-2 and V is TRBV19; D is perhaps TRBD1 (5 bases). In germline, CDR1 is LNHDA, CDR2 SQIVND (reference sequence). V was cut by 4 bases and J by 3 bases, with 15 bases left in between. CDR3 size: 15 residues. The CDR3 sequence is CASSTLQGIDYGYTF. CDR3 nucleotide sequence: TGTGCCAGTAGTACCCTTCAGGGAATAGACTATGGCTACACCTTC.

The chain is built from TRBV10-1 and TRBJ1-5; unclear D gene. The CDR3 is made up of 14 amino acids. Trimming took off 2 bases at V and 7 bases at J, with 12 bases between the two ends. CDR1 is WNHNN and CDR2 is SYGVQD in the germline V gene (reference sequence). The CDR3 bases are TGCGCCAGCAGTGAGGATGGAGGGAAGCAGCCCCAGCATTTT. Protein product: CASSEDGGKQPQHF.

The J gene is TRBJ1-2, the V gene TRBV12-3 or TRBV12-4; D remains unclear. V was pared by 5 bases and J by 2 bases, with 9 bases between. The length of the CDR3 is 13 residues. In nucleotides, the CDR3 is TGTGCCAGCAGTCACTCACTGAACTATGGCTACACCTTC. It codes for CASSHSLNYGYTF.

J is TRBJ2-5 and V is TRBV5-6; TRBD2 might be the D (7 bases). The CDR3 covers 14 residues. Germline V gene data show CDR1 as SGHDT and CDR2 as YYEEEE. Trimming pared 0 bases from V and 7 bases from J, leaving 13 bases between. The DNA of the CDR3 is TGTGCCAGCAGCTTGGAACGAAGGGGGGGGACCCAGTACTTC. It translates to CASSLERRGGTQYF.

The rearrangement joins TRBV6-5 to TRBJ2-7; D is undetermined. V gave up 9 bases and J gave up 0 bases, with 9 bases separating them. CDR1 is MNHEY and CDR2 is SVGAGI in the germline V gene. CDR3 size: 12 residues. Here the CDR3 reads CASLTLSYEQYF. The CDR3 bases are TGTGCCAGTTTGACACTCTCCTACGAGCAGTACTTC.

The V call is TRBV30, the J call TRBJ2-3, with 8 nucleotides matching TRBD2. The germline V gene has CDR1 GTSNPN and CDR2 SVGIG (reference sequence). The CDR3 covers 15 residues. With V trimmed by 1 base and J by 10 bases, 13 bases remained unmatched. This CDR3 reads CAWSGGGPQSHAQYF. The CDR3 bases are TGTGCCTGGAGTGGCGGGGGGCCGCAATCCCACGCGCAGTATTTT.